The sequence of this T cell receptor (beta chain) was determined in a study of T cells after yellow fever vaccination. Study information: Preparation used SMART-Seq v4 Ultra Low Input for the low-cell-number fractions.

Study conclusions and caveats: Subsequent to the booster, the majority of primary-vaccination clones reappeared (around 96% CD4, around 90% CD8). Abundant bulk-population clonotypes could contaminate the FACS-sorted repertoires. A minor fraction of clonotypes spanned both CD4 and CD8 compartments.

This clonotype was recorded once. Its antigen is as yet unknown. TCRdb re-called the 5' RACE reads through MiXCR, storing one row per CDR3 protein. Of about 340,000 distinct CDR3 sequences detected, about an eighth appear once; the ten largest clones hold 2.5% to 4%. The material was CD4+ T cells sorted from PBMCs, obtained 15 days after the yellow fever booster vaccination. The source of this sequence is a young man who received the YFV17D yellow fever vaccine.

This chain's CDR3 is CASSELNTEAFF. The CDR3 DNA is TGTGCCAGCAGTGAACTGAACACTGAAGCTTTCTTT. V and J are TRBV6-6 and TRBJ1-1; D ambiguous. This CDR3 has 12 residues. Germline V CDR1 and CDR2: MNHNY, SVGAGI (reference sequence). The V end lost 5 bases, the J end lost 0 bases, and 4 bases lay between the germline ends.